The rows below give T cell receptor beta chains drawn from one sample of a study of blood T cells in healthy people across ages. TCRdb ran MiXCR on the 5' RACE reads and lists one entry per CDR3 protein. The table shows fewer than 900,000 distinct CDR3 sequences, with roughly 41% occurring only once. Sequencing was done on a sample of blood. These receptors were taken from a woman aged 55-70 years in good health. Each CDR3 is given with its conserved first and last residue. A D gene is named only where the DNA matches it firmly. The size field is filled for only some rows; it gives once, few, many or a size class.

size	V	J	D	CDR3	DNA
.	TRBV7-9	TRBJ2-5	TRBD1	CASSLLTGSQETQYF	TGTGCCAGCAGCCTTTTGACAGGGAGCCAAGAGACCCAGTACTTC
.	TRBV2	TRBJ2-1	TRBD2	CASSVSAGGREQFF	TGTGCCAGCAGTGTTTCCGCGGGAGGAAGGGAGCAGTTCTTC
.	TRBV5-1	TRBJ1-1	TRBD1	CASSRDRVEAFF	TGCGCCAGCAGCCGGGACAGGGTTGAAGCTTTCTTT
many	TRBV10-3	TRBJ2-3	.	CAISDPRRDTQYF	TGTGCCATCAGTGATCCCCGGAGGGATACGCAGTATTTT
.	TRBV7-9	TRBJ2-1	.	CASSHEPGEQFF	TGTGCCAGCAGCCATGAGCCGGGGGAGCAGTTCTTC
few	TRBV13	TRBJ2-7	TRBD1	CASSSPGTGIYEQYF	TGTGCCAGCAGCTCTCCCGGGACAGGGATCTACGAGCAGTACTTC
.	TRBV29-1	TRBJ2-5	TRBD1	CSVEGTGTKQYF	TGCAGCGTTGAAGGGACAGGAACTAAGCAGTACTTC
.	TRBV7-8	TRBJ2-6	TRBD2	CVSSLDPSGRGGANVLTF	TGTGTCAGCAGCTTAGATCCTAGCGGGAGAGGTGGGGCCAACGTCCTGACTTTC
.	TRBV5-1	TRBJ1-4	.	CASSLGLENEAKLFF	TGCGCCAGCAGCTTGGGACTGGAAAACGAAGCAAAACTGTTTTTT
many	TRBV6-5	TRBJ2-1	TRBD1	CASRTGGSLFEQFF	TGTGCCAGCAGAACAGGGGGGTCCTTGTTCGAGCAGTTCTTC
.	TRBV18	TRBJ1-5	.	CASSPGQTNQPQHF	TGTGCCAGCTCACCAGGGCAGACCAATCAGCCCCAGCATTTT
few	TRBV20-1	TRBJ1-2	TRBD1	CSAREGPGTDTNYGYTF	TGCAGTGCTAGAGAGGGGCCCGGGACAGACACTAACTATGGCTACACCTTC
.	TRBV24-1	TRBJ2-7	.	CATSDKDSATEQYF	TGTGCCACCAGTGATAAGGACAGCGCTACGGAGCAGTACTTC
few	TRBV6-2/TRBV6-3	TRBJ2-5	TRBD2	CASSKIAGGFAGETQYF	TGTGCCAGCAGTAAGATAGCGGGGGGGTTCGCGGGCGAGACCCAGTACTTC
.	TRBV15	TRBJ2-3	TRBD1	CATSRVIQGARTQYF	TGTGCCACCAGCAGAGTGATACAGGGGGCTCGGACGCAGTATTTT
.	TRBV6-4	TRBJ2-3	.	CASSEGAYTDTQYF	TGTGCCAGCAGTGAAGGGGCCTACACAGATACGCAGTATTTT
many	TRBV27	TRBJ2-1	TRBD2	CASSPGLAGTSEQFF	TGTGCCAGCAGTCCGGGACTAGCGGGGACAAGTGAGCAGTTCTTC
.	TRBV6-1	TRBJ2-7	.	CASSVGIGYEQYF	TGTGCCAGCAGTGTTGGGATCGGCTACGAGCAGTACTTC
.	TRBV28	TRBJ2-3	TRBD2	CASKEKRETQYF	TGTGCCAGCAAGGAAAAGCGGGAAACGCAGTATTTT
.	TRBV12-3/TRBV12-4	TRBJ2-1	TRBD1	CASRAGTGSNEQFF	TGTGCCAGCAGGGCAGGGACAGGGTCCAATGAGCAGTTCTTC
many	TRBV13	TRBJ2-1	.	CASSSPGEQFF	TGTGCCAGCAGCTCCCCCGGTGAGCAGTTCTTC
few	TRBV29-1	TRBJ2-5	.	CSVGARGETQYF	TGCAGCGTTGGTGCGAGGGGAGAGACCCAGTACTTC
.	TRBV4-1	TRBJ2-2	TRBD1	CASSHLKGTGGLTGELFF	TGCGCCAGCAGCCATCTCAAGGGAACAGGGGGCTTGACCGGGGAGCTGTTTTTT
.	TRBV2	TRBJ1-2	TRBD1	CASTPDRANYGYTF	TGTGCCAGCACCCCGGACAGGGCCAACTATGGCTACACCTTC
.	TRBV6-5	TRBJ2-7	TRBD1	CASNLDRDPNEQYF	TGTGCCAGCAACCTTGACAGGGACCCCAACGAGCAGTACTTC
few	TRBV20-1	TRBJ2-7	.	CSAREDWRNSYEQYF	TGCAGTGCTAGAGAGGACTGGCGGAACTCCTACGAGCAGTACTTC
few	TRBV11-3	TRBJ2-1	TRBD2	CASSKGLAYNEQFF	TGTGCCAGCAGCAAGGGACTAGCCTACAATGAGCAGTTCTTC
.	TRBV7-6	TRBJ2-3	TRBD2	CASAALPLAPSTDTQYF	TGTGCCAGCGCCGCACTCCCACTAGCGCCTAGCACAGATACGCAGTATTTT
few	TRBV3-1	TRBJ2-7	.	CASSRGELAYEQYF	TGTGCCAGCAGCCGCGGGGAGTTAGCCTACGAGCAGTACTTC
.	TRBV20-1	TRBJ1-1	.	CSAKGSGNTEAFF	TGCAGTGCTAAAGGATCGGGGAACACTGAAGCTTTCTTT
many	TRBV20-1	TRBJ2-1	TRBD1	CSARPGQGRNEQFF	TGCAGTGCTAGGCCGGGACAGGGTAGGAATGAGCAGTTCTTC
.	TRBV2	TRBJ2-7	.	CASNENRAFSYEQYF	TGTGCCAGCAATGAAAACAGGGCATTCTCCTACGAGCAGTACTTC
.	TRBV20-1	TRBJ1-1	TRBD1	CSVFDRVYEAFF	TGCAGTGTCTTTGACAGGGTATATGAAGCTTTCTTT
few	TRBV7-8	TRBJ2-3	.	CASSMPTVRDTQYF	TGTGCCAGCAGCATGCCGACAGTGAGAGATACGCAGTATTTT
.	TRBV24-1	TRBJ2-7	.	CATSDFFNWSYEQYF	TGTGCCACCAGTGATTTCTTTAATTGGTCCTACGAGCAGTACTTC
few	TRBV6-1	TRBJ2-1	.	CASSVLQESYNEQFF	TGTGCCAGCAGTGTATTACAGGAGTCCTACAATGAGCAGTTCTTC
.	TRBV12-3/TRBV12-4	TRBJ1-2	.	CASSRADRNYGYTF	TGTGCCAGCAGTCGGGCTGACCGGAACTACGGCTACACCTTC
.	TRBV12-3/TRBV12-4	TRBJ2-3	TRBD2	CASSFLAGGPRWGTDTQYF	TGTGCCAGCAGTTTCCTAGCGGGAGGGCCGCGGTGGGGCACAGATACGCAGTATTTT
many	TRBV6-2/TRBV6-3	TRBJ2-1	.	CASSYGTAYNEQFF	TGTGCCAGCAGTTACGGGACGGCTTACAATGAGCAGTTCTTC
few	TRBV27	TRBJ1-2	TRBD1	CASSLFSGGTMNGYTF	TGTGCCAGCAGTTTATTTTCAGGGGGCACCATGAATGGCTACACCTTC
.	TRBV9	TRBJ2-7	.	CASSVGGASGTYEQYF	TGTGCCAGCAGCGTAGGGGGGGCTAGCGGAACCTACGAGCAGTACTTC
.	TRBV2	TRBJ2-5	.	CASSEEQGGAETQYF	TGTGCCAGCAGTGAAGAACAGGGTGGTGCAGAGACCCAGTACTTC
.	TRBV20-1	TRBJ1-2	TRBD1	CSASHDRDYGYTF	TGCAGTGCTAGCCACGACAGGGACTATGGCTACACCTTC
many	TRBV9	TRBJ2-7	TRBD1	CASSASQGTGHSEQYF	TGTGCCAGCAGCGCCAGCCAAGGGACAGGGCATAGCGAGCAGTACTTC
many	TRBV10-3	TRBJ1-2	.	CAISEDQGKGYTF	TGTGCCATCAGTGAAGATCAGGGAAAAGGCTACACCTTC
few	TRBV25-1	TRBJ2-3	.	CASSGKGWVLIDTQYF	TGTGCCAGCAGTGGGAAGGGGTGGGTCCTGATAGATACGCAGTATTTT
few	TRBV2	TRBJ2-5	.	CASDRGQGETQYF	TGTGCCAGCGACCGGGGCCAGGGAGAGACCCAGTACTTC
.	TRBV7-2	TRBJ2-7	.	CASSPLRRGSYEQYF	TGTGCCAGCAGTCCTCTGAGGAGGGGGTCTTACGAGCAGTACTTC
.	TRBV5-1	TRBJ2-1	TRBD2	CASRTSGDYNEQFF	TGCGCCAGCCGAACTAGCGGGGACTACAATGAGCAGTTCTTC
.	TRBV5-6	TRBJ2-1	TRBD1	CASSPRDRVSNEQFF	TGTGCCAGCAGCCCCCGGGACAGGGTGTCCAATGAGCAGTTCTTC
.	TRBV28	TRBJ2-7	.	CASSFYGQSSYEQYF	TGTGCCAGCAGTTTCTACGGACAAAGCTCCTACGAGCAGTACTTC
few	TRBV18	TRBJ2-1	TRBD1	CASSPVGQGLNEQFF	TGTGCCAGCTCCCCCGTAGGACAGGGGTTGAATGAGCAGTTCTTC
few	TRBV5-1	TRBJ1-2	.	CASSLGDQGGSYGYTF	TGCGCCAGCAGCTTGGGCGACCAGGGAGGGAGTTATGGCTACACCTTC
.	TRBV12-3/TRBV12-4	TRBJ2-1	.	CASSAPLLNEQFF	TGTGCCAGCAGTGCCCCTTTGCTCAATGAGCAGTTCTTC
.	TRBV20-1	TRBJ2-3	TRBD2	CSARFLAGGPSTDTQYF	TGCAGTGCTAGGTTCCTAGCGGGAGGCCCAAGCACAGATACGCAGTATTTT
.	TRBV24-1	TRBJ2-1	.	CATSDTTGQNEQFF	TGTGCCACCAGTGATACTACAGGACAGAATGAGCAGTTCTTC
.	TRBV12-3/TRBV12-4	TRBJ2-1	.	CASIPTGFSYNEQFF	TGTGCCAGCATTCCAACAGGTTTCAGCTACAATGAGCAGTTCTTC
.	TRBV12-3/TRBV12-4	TRBJ2-3	.	CTSSLVPDTQYF	TGTACCAGCAGTTTGGTACCAGATACGCAGTATTTT
.	TRBV5-1	TRBJ2-5	.	CASSLMTDQETQYF	TGCGCCAGCAGCTTGATGACCGACCAAGAGACCCAGTACTTC